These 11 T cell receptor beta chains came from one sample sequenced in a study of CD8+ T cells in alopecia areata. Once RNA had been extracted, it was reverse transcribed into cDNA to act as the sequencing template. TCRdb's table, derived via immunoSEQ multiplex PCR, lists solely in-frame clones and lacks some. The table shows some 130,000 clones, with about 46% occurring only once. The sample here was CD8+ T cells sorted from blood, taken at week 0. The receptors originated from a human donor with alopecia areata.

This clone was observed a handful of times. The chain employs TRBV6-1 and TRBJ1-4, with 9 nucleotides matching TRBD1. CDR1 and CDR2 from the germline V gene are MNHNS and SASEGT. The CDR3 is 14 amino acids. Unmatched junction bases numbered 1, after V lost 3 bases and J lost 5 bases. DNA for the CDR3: TGTGCCAGCAGTGAGGGACAGGGCAATGAAAAACTGTTTTTT. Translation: CASSEGQGNEKLFF.

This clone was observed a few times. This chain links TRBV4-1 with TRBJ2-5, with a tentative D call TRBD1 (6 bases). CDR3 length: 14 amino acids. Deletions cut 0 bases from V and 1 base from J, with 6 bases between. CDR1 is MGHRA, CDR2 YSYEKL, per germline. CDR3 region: CASSQEGGQETQYF. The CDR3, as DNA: TGCGCCAGCAGCCAAGAAGGGGGCCAAGAGACCCAGTACTTC.

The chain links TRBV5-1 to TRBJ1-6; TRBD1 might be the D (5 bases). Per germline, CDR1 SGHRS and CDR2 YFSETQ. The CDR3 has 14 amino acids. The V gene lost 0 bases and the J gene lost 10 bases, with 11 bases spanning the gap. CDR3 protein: CASSLDSGRSPLHF. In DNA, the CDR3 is TGCGCCAGCAGCTTGGATTCAGGGCGCTCACCCCTCCACTTT.

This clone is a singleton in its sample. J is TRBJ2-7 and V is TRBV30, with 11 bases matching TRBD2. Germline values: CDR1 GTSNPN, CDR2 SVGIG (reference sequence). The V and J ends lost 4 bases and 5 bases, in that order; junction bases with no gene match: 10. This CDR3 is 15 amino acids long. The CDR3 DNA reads TGTGCCTGGAACCCCCCGGGACTAGCGGTTGACGAGCAGTACTTC. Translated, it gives CAWNPPGLAVDEQYF.

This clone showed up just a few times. The CDR3 DNA sequence: TGTGCCAGCAGCCCGATGACTAGTAGTCGTGAGACCCAGTACTTC. Its protein product is CASSPMTSSRETQYF. This chain connects TRBV7-8 to TRBJ2-5, with D tentatively TRBD2 (6 bases). V gave up 5 bases and J gave up 5 bases, with 18 bases separating them. The CDR3 contains 15 residues. Germline loops: CDR1 SGHVS, CDR2 FQNEAQ. The full variable domain, its missing parts supplied by reference TRBV7-8 and TRBJ2-5, is GAGVSQSPRYKVAKRGQDVALRCDPISGHVSLFWYQQALGQGPEFLTYFQNEAQLDKSGLPSDRFFAERPEGSVSTLKIQRTQQEDSAVYLCASSPMTSSRETQYFGPGTRLLVL.

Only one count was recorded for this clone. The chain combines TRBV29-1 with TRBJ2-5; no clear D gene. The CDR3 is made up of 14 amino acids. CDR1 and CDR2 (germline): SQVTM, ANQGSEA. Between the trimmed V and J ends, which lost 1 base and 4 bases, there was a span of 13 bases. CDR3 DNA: TGCAGCGTTGAAGGCGAGACTTTGGTAGAGACCCAGTACTTC. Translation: CSVEGETLVETQYF. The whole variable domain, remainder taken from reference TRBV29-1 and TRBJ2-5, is SAVISQKPSRDICQRGTSLTIQCQVDSQVTMMFWYRQQPGQSLTLIATANQGSEATYESGFVIDKFPISRPNLTFSTLTVSNMSPEDSSIYLCSVEGETLVETQYFGPGTRLLVL.

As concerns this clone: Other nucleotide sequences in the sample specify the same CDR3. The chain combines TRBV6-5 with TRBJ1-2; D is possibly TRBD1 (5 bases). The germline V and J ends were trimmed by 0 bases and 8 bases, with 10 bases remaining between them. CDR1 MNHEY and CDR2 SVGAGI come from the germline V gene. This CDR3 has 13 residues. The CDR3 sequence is CASSYSGVGGYTF. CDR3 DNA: TGTGCCAGCAGTTACTCAGGGGTCGGAGGCTACACCTTC.

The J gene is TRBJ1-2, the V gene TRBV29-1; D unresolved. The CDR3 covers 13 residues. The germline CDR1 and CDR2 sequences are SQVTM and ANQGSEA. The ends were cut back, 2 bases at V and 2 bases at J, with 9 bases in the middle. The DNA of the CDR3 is TGCAGCGTTGAATTGGTAGGGAACTATGGCTACACCTTC. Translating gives CSVELVGNYGYTF. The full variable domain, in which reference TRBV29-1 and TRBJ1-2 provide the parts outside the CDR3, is SAVISQKPSRDICQRGTSLTIQCQVDSQVTMMFWYRQQPGQSLTLIATANQGSEATYESGFVIDKFPISRPNLTFSTLTVSNMSPEDSSIYLCSVELVGNYGYTFGSGTRLTVV.

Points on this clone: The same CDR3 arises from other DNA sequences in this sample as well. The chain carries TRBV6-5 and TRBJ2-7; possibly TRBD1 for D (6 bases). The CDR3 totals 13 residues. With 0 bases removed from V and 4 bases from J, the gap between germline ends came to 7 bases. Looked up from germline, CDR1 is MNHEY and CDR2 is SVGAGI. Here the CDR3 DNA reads TGTGCCAGCAGTTACTCGGACAGTTACGAGCAGTACTTC. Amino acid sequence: CASSYSDSYEQYF.

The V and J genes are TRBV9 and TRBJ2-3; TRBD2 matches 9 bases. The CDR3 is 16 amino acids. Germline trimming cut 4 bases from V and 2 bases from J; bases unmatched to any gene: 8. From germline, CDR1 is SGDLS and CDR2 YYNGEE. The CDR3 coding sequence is TGTGCCAGCAGCCCCAGAAGCGGGGGGCTCACAGATACGCAGTATTTT. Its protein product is CASSPRSGGLTDTQYF.

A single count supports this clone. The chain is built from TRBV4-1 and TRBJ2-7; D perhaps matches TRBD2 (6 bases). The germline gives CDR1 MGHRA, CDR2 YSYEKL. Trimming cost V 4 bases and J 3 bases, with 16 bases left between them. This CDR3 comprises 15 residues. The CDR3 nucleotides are TGCGCCAGCAGCCCGCGGGCCGGGGGTGGCTACGAGCAGTACTTC. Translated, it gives CASSPRAGGGYEQYF.